This T cell receptor beta chain was profiled in a study of blood T cell repertoires in COVID-19. On the study more broadly: Acute-phase and convalescent COVID-19 samples originated in the United States, Italy and Spain. PBMCs, B-cell-depleted T cells, or T cells provided the cDNA or gDNA that made up the material.

How the authors handled the data: Reference gene primer amplification yielded estimated nucleated cell counts. Clones were read by immunoSEQ multiplex PCR, and TCRdb kept only the in-frame ones, dropping some. V and J calls and clone size are given by that table; D and trimming were obtained from the DNA. This table holds approximately 440,000 clones, approximately 88% found once. This clonotype was sampled from a woman aged 45-65 years with COVID-19, enrolled during active disease. The sequencing input was peripheral blood.

CDR3 loop: CASSSAISVNEQFF. In DNA form, the CDR3 reads TGTGCCAGCAGCTCCGCGATCTCGGTGAATGAGCAGTTCTTC. The V and J genes are TRBV7-2 and TRBJ2-1; D unclear. Germline assignment: CDR1 SGHTA and CDR2 FQGNSA. Between the trimmed V and J ends, which lost 4 bases and 7 bases, there was a span of 14 bases. This CDR3 has 14 residues.